The 32 T cell receptor beta chains presented below share a single source sample, sequenced in a study of control samples from healthy donors and cancer patients. The assay was immunoSEQ multiplex PCR, and TCRdb's table has in-frame clones only and misses some. The sample has approximately 170,000 clones, just over 90% seen once. The specimen was blood. Source of these receptors: a man aged 25-45 years in good health.

V usage is TRBV29-1 and J usage is TRBJ2-1; D may be TRBD2 (6 bases). This CDR3 has 13 residues. CDR1 is SQVTM and CDR2 is ANQGSEA in the germline V gene. V dropped 6 bases and J dropped 5 bases, with 14 bases sitting between them. CDR3 coding DNA: TGCAGCGTGGCCCGGGGAGGAAACAATGAGCAGTTCTTC. Translation gives CSVARGGNNEQFF.

The chain has TRBV5-1 and TRBJ2-5; D unresolved. Germline V gene data show CDR1 as SGHRS and CDR2 as YFSETQ. CDR3 size: 15 residues. The V end was cut by 4 bases, the J end by 1 base, with 14 bases between. The CDR3 coding sequence is TGCGCCAGCAGCCTCCTCAGCGAATCCCAAGAGACCCAGTACTTC. This codes for CASSLLSESQETQYF.

The genes are TRBV10-3 and TRBJ2-3, with D possibly being TRBD2 (5 bases). The length of the CDR3 is 16 residues. Trimming shortened V by 5 bases and J by 1 base, and 16 bases separated the two germline ends. Germline CDR1 reads ENHRY; CDR2 reads SYGVKD. This CDR3 is CAISSLGGAGTDTQYF. The DNA of the CDR3 is TGTGCCATCAGTAGCCTTGGAGGCGCTGGCACAGATACGCAGTATTTT.

This chain links TRBV18 with TRBJ2-7; 9 bases fit TRBD1. Germline assignment: CDR1 KGHSH and CDR2 LQKENI. The V segment lost 3 bases and the J segment 1 base; nucleotides outside the gene matches: 7. CDR3 size: 16 residues. The CDR3 is CASSPPSGTGSYEQYF. Here the CDR3 DNA reads TGTGCCAGCTCACCGCCCTCCGGGACAGGGTCCTACGAGCAGTACTTC.

The chain couples TRBV18 to TRBJ2-5; the D call may be TRBD1 or TRBD2 (5 bases each). Trimming took 9 bases from V and 5 from J, leaving 13 bases between them. The CDR3 is 12 residues long. From germline, CDR1 is KGHSH and CDR2 LQKENI. CDR3 region: CASSGTRETQYF. Here the CDR3 DNA reads TGTGCCAGTTCGGGGACGCGCGAGACCCAGTACTTC.

V and J are TRBV28 and TRBJ1-5; D possibly corresponds to TRBD1 (5 bases). Germline V gene data show CDR1 as MDHEN and CDR2 as SYDVKM. This CDR3 is 16 amino acids long. With 5 bases removed from V and 2 bases from J, the gap between germline ends came to 16 bases. The CDR3 sequence is CASSRVPGGGNQPQHF. The CDR3 DNA reads as TGTGCCAGCAGTCGGGTGCCCGGGGGGGGCAATCAGCCCCAGCATTTT.

This clone occurred once. This rearrangement joins TRBV19 to TRBJ1-6; TRBD1 matches 11 bases. The CDR3 is 15 amino acids. Unmatched junction bases numbered 9, after V lost 4 bases and J lost 13 bases. Germline CDR1 LNHDA, CDR2 SQIVND (reference sequence). CDR3 sequence: CASSSHGQGAKPLHF. The CDR3 nucleotides are TGTGCCAGTAGTAGCCACGGACAGGGGGCGAAGCCCCTCCACTTT.

A remark on this clone: Other DNA sequences of this sample code for an identical CDR3. The rearrangement joins TRBV30 to TRBJ2-7; no reliable D call. This CDR3 is built from 11 residues. Germline CDR1 is GTSNPN and CDR2 is SVGIG (reference sequence). The germline V and J ends were trimmed by 0 bases and 4 bases, with 4 bases remaining between them. For the CDR3, the DNA is TGTGCCTGGAGTGTACGTTACGAGCAGTACTTC. This translates into CAWSVRYEQYF.

A single count supports this clone. The rearrangement joins TRBV12-3 or TRBV12-4 to TRBJ1-2, with 7 bases lining up with TRBD1. V lost 8 bases, J lost 6 bases, and 3 bases stayed unmatched. CDR3 size: 11 residues. DNA for the CDR3: TGTGCCAGCGAGACAGGGCATGGCTACACCTTC. Its protein is CASETGHGYTF.

The chain combines TRBV2 with TRBJ1-2; D not certain. Trimming left V 3 bases short and J 8 bases short, with 4 bases between. The germline CDR1 and CDR2 sequences are SNHLY and FYNNEI. This CDR3 spans 10 amino acids. The CDR3 sequence: CASSDKGYTF. CDR3 coding DNA: TGTGCCAGCAGTGATAAGGGCTACACCTTC.

The chain joins TRBV6-4 to TRBJ2-3; tentatively, D is TRBD1 or TRBD2 (5 bases each). From germline, CDR1 is MRHNA and CDR2 SNTAGT. This CDR3 contains 14 residues. V dropped 5 bases and J dropped 2 bases, with 11 bases sitting between them. The CDR3 reads CASSPGPYTDTQYF. CDR3 sequence (DNA): TGTGCCAGCAGTCCGGGACCATACACAGATACGCAGTATTTT.

The chain has TRBV6-2 or TRBV6-3 and TRBJ2-5; maybe TRBD1 (6 bases). In germline, CDR1 is MNHEY, CDR2 SVGEGT. The CDR3 extends over 16 amino acids. Trimming removed 5 bases from V and 4 bases from J, with 20 bases in between. CDR3 amino acids: CASSQGTSNLGETQYF. As DNA, the CDR3 is TGTGCCAGCAGTCAGGGGACGTCCAACTTGGGAGAGACCCAGTACTTC.

The chain has TRBV3-1 (or the pseudogene TRBV3-2) and TRBJ1-5; D remains ambiguous. The CDR3 extends over 13 amino acids. Trimming took off 1 base at V and 3 bases at J, with 4 bases between the two ends. Germline values: CDR1 LGHDT, CDR2 YNNKEL (reference sequence). CDR3 sequence reads: CASSQGANQPQHF. In DNA form, the CDR3 reads TGTGCCAGCAGCCAAGGAGCCAATCAGCCCCAGCATTTT.

The chain carries TRBV27 and TRBJ1-2, with D possibly being TRBD1 (6 bases). Trimming took 6 bases from V and 5 from J, leaving 13 bases between them. CDR3 length equals 13 residues. Per germline, CDR1 MNHEY and CDR2 SMNVEV (reference sequence). CDR3 sequence reads: CASRQDRRYGYTF. For the CDR3, the DNA is TGTGCCAGCAGACAGGACAGACGGTATGGCTACACCTTC.

The chain is built from TRBV9 and TRBJ2-7; D possibly corresponds to TRBD2 (6 bases). The germline V gene has CDR1 SGDLS and CDR2 YYNGEE. V lost 0 bases and J lost 2, with 12 bases in between. This CDR3 is 15 amino acids long. This chain's CDR3 is CASSVAGAPTYEQYF. Here the CDR3 DNA reads TGTGCCAGCAGCGTAGCGGGAGCCCCGACCTACGAGCAGTACTTC.

The genes are TRBV27 and TRBJ1-6, with D possibly being TRBD1 (6 bases). V lost 4 bases to trimming and J lost 6 bases, with 10 bases between them. The CDR3 spans 14 residues. The V gene's germline CDR1 is MNHEY and CDR2 SMNVEV (reference sequence). CDR3 bases: TGTGCCAGCAGTTGGGGGGACACTAATTCACCCCTCCACTTT. Protein: CASSWGDTNSPLHF.

The chain combines TRBV7-9 with TRBJ2-5, with D uncertain. The germline CDR1 and CDR2 sequences are SEHNR and FQNEAQ (reference sequence). V lost 3 bases, J lost 2 bases, and 16 bases lay in between. This CDR3 has 16 residues. The CDR3 region has the DNA TGTGCCAGCAGCTTTTATAAGGGATCAGCTCAAGAGACCCAGTACTTC. Its protein product is CASSFYKGSAQETQYF. The entire variable domain, with the rest obtained from reference TRBV7-9 and TRBJ2-5, is as follows: DTGVSQNPRHKITKRGQNVTFRCDPISEHNRLYWYRQTLGQGPEFLTYFQNEAQLEKSRLLSDRFSAERPKGSFSTLEIQRTEQGDSAMYLCASSFYKGSAQETQYFGPGTRLLVL.

V usage is TRBV6-1 and J usage is TRBJ2-3; D may correspond to TRBD1 or TRBD2 (5 bases each). Trimming removed 1 base at V and 2 bases at J, with 10 bases between. The CDR3 spans 15 residues. CDR1 is MNHNS and CDR2 is SASEGT in the germline V gene. CDR3 bases: TGTGCCAGCAGTGAAGGTCCGGGGCCCACAGATACGCAGTATTTT. As protein: CASSEGPGPTDTQYF.

The genes are TRBV3-1 (or the pseudogene TRBV3-2) and TRBJ1-2; no firm D call. Between the trimmed V and J ends, which lost 2 bases and 7 bases, there was a span of 11 bases. The CDR3 totals 13 residues. Germline V gives CDR1 LGHDT, CDR2 YNNKEL (reference sequence). The CDR3 DNA is TGTGCCAGCAGCCAAACTCCCGCGGTTGGCTACACCTTC. As protein: CASSQTPAVGYTF.

The chain has TRBV5-8 and TRBJ1-5; D unclear. The CDR3 is 16 amino acids. Germline lookup yields CDR1 SGHTS and CDR2 YDEGEE. The V end was cut by 0 bases, the J end by 1 base, with 11 bases between. The CDR3 region has the DNA TGTGCCAGCAGCTTGGGATACAAAGCAAGCAATCAGCCCCAGCATTTT. Protein product: CASSLGYKASNQPQHF.

V usage is TRBV15 and J usage is TRBJ1-6; D ambiguous. The CDR3 has 14 residues. CDR1 LNHNV and CDR2 YYDKDF come from the germline V gene (reference sequence). Trimming left V 1 base short and J 9 bases short, with 10 bases between. CDR3 nucleotide sequence: TGTGCCACCAGCAGAGGAGGTGTGGGTTCACCCCTCCACTTT. Translation gives CATSRGGVGSPLHF.

The chain recombines TRBV29-1 with TRBJ1-2, with D unresolved. This CDR3 is built from 13 residues. V was shortened by 3 bases and J by 1 base, with 9 bases between the two germline ends. Germline CDR1 and CDR2: SQVTM and ANQGSEA. CDR3 amino acids: CSVDPADNYGYTF. In DNA form, the CDR3 reads TGCAGCGTTGACCCCGCTGATAACTATGGCTACACCTTC.

V usage is TRBV6-2 or TRBV6-3 and J usage is TRBJ1-1, with a tentative D call TRBD1 (5 bases). Germline CDR1 is MNHEY and CDR2 is SVGEGT. Trimming took 6 bases from V and 0 from J, leaving 11 bases between them. This CDR3 is 14 amino acids long. The CDR3 loop reads CASSRGQLNTEAFF. DNA of the CDR3: TGTGCCAGCAGCCGCGGACAATTGAACACTGAAGCTTTCTTT.

The chain carries TRBV6-5 and TRBJ2-5; 9 positions match TRBD1. Germline V gene data show CDR1 as MNHEY and CDR2 as SVGAGI. The CDR3 totals 13 residues. Unmatched junction bases numbered 4, after V lost 6 bases and J lost 5 bases. CDR3 protein: CASRNRGRETQYF. In DNA form, the CDR3 reads TGTGCCAGCAGAAACAGGGGGCGGGAGACCCAGTACTTC.

This chain links TRBV19 with TRBJ2-3; 9 bases line up with TRBD2. Germline CDR1 and CDR2: LNHDA and SQIVND (reference sequence). Germline trimming cut 5 bases from V and 4 bases from J; bases unmatched to any gene: 4. The CDR3 spans 14 residues. This CDR3 reads CASSLRTSADTQYF. In DNA form, the CDR3 reads TGTGCCAGTAGTCTACGGACTAGCGCAGATACGCAGTATTTT.

The rearrangement uses TRBV4-1 and TRBJ2-3, with a possible D match to TRBD2 (5 bases). The ends were cut back, 1 base at V and 1 base at J, with 12 bases in the middle. Germline V CDR1 and CDR2: MGHRA, YSYEKL. The CDR3 runs 16 residues. The CDR3 nucleotides read TGCGCCAGCAGCCAAGTACGGGGAGAGGGCACAGATACGCAGTATTTT. This gives the protein CASSQVRGEGTDTQYF.

The chain has TRBV10-3 and TRBJ1-1; TRBD1 is a possible D gene (6 bases). Germline CDR1 and CDR2: ENHRY and SYGVKD. The CDR3 spans 14 residues. V was cut by 6 bases and J by 0 bases, with 11 bases left in between. In DNA, the CDR3 is TGTGCCATCAGGAATGGACAGCTGAACACTGAAGCTTTCTTT. Translated, it gives CAIRNGQLNTEAFF.

The chain employs TRBV11-2 and TRBJ2-5; 9 nucleotides line up with TRBD1. The V gene's germline CDR1 is SGHAT and CDR2 FQNNGV. This CDR3 region has 16 residues. V dropped 5 bases and J dropped 4; count of bases not matched to a gene: 11. Here the CDR3 reads CASSEPGQGIGETQYF. For the CDR3, the DNA is TGTGCCAGCAGCGAACCTGGACAGGGGATAGGAGAGACCCAGTACTTC.

This clone was seen just once. The CDR3 is CASSLGTTTSYEQYF. CDR3 in DNA: TGTGCCAGCAGCTTAGGCACGACAACCTCCTACGAGCAGTACTTC. The chain joins TRBV7-8 to TRBJ2-7; D unclear. The CDR3 runs 15 residues. Per the germline V gene, CDR1 is SGHVS and CDR2 is FQNEAQ. V dropped 1 base and J dropped 0 bases, with 10 bases sitting between them.

The chain recombines TRBV29-1 with TRBJ1-2, with 7 bases identical to TRBD1. The CDR3 consists of 13 residues. J was trimmed by 4 bases and V by 1 base; bases with no gene match: 3. CDR1 and CDR2 (germline): SQVTM, ANQGSEA. DNA for the CDR3: TGCAGCGTTGAAGTGGGACAGCTCTATGGCTACACCTTC. Translating it yields CSVEVGQLYGYTF.

V usage is TRBV28 and J usage is TRBJ1-2; 9 nucleotides agree with TRBD1. The V segment lost 4 bases and the J segment 6 bases; nucleotides outside the gene matches: 9. This CDR3 has 15 residues. Germline CDR1 MDHEN, CDR2 SYDVKM. CDR3 in DNA: TGTGCCAGCAGTTCACCGGGACAGGGTGGCAATGGCTACACCTTC. Amino acid sequence: CASSSPGQGGNGYTF.

The chain employs TRBV10-3 and TRBJ2-1, with 8 bases matching TRBD1. The ends lost 8 bases at V and 2 bases at J; junction bases unmatched: 8. In germline, CDR1 is ENHRY, CDR2 SYGVKD. The CDR3 consists of 15 residues. The CDR3 is CAIGQGQAAYNEQFF. For the CDR3, the DNA is TGTGCCATCGGGCAGGGACAGGCGGCCTACAATGAGCAGTTCTTC.